The clone carrying this T cell receptor beta chain came up many times. The antigen is undetermined. The sample belongs to a study of cytomegalovirus exposure and HLA in healthy donors. Study-wide context: About 85 million unique TCRs from HLA-typed donors were held in an early release of data.

The CDR3 runs to 15 residues. The PCR contained 60 Vbeta and 13 Jbeta primers. The table came from immunoSEQ multiplex PCR; TCRdb's copy has only in-frame clones and leaves some out. The table has 95,000 to 100,000 clones, around 10% seen once. Study-level points and caveats: It was fewer than 200 TCR beta chains that were listed as cytomegalovirus-associated. HLA alleles were associated with around 17,000 TCR beta sequences in a later analysis at 0.05 false discovery rate. Per a prior analysis, the majority of TCR beta V segments were productive roughly 90% or roughly 30% of the time.

Material for sequencing was PBMCs. The sequence was collected from a man aged 45-60 years in good health and CMV-seropositive. This chain joins TRBV21-1 and TRBJ2-7; the table calls TRBD2, which could not be checked here. TRBV21-1 is tagged as a pseudogene. The CDR3 here is CASSKDAREACEQYF. In DNA, the CDR3 is TGTGCCAGCAGCAAAGATGCGCGGGAGGCATGCGAGCAGTACTTC.